This note documents a single T cell receptor (beta chain) sequence. Its antigen remains undetermined. Within one base of it there is no much larger clone, and no base qualities were kept. Spanning cysteine to phenylalanine, the CDR3 consists of 12 amino acids. Just CDR3 DNA is preserved here, 36 bases in frame from base 1. The junction shows trimming of 8 bases on V and 5 bases on J, plus 12 bases between the germline ends. The germline V gene yields SNHLY for CDR1 and FYNNEI for CDR2. The sample comes from a study of cytomegalovirus exposure and HLA in healthy donors (dated by TCRdb to between 2016 and 2019). The study in broad terms: An earlier analysis of some 600 of the donors reported about 280 Gb of sequence data and approximately 120 million unique TCR beta sequences obtained from 150 million to 200 million T cells. Donor age, sex, ethnicity and CMV serostatus were compiled alongside the repertoire data. To predict cytomegalovirus infection status, the study brought together high-throughput TCR immunosequencing, statistical association of individual TCRs with disease status, and machine learning. Typing coverage differed by locus: A, B, C, DRB1 and DQB1 were typed in roughly 620-630 donors, DQA1 in 522, DPA1 in roughly 590, and DPB1 in 400 to 490. In a later genetic analysis, genome-wide SNP genotypes for about three fifths of the 666 donors were used, and that subset was treated as a discovery cohort. Among approximately 370 genotyped donors of the cohort, an average of approximately 200,000 unique TCR beta nucleotide sequences was sequenced per donor, of which about 19% were non-productive. Every discovery cohort repertoire had been produced on one sequencing platform. To study patterns of TCR occurrence, a later analysis re-analyzed previously published TCR beta repertoires from under 750 donors and added high-resolution HLA genotyping. Four to six DR-DQ haplotypes were handled as single units for association and clustering, since linkage in the cohort was strong. Both class I and class II loci were covered by HLA typing, at four-digit resolution. The study aimed to test whether cataloging public T cell receptors could reveal signatures of past pathogen exposure. The later analysis used no new phenotypic data to find candidate immune exposures, relying instead on TCR beta sequences and their occurrence across donors. An earlier analysis of 587 of the donors used high-throughput TCR beta sequencing to judge whether each TCR beta V gene segment behaved as functional or pseudogenic. The study used immunosequencing to profile the T cell repertoires of several hundred subjects and linked those repertoires to cytomegalovirus serostatus. An early release covering just under 650 HLA-typed donors comprised 250 to 350 gigabases of sequencing data and around 80 million unique TCR sequences. In addition to the first cohort of 666 subjects, a separate validation cohort of around 110 different subjects was used. Among the roughly 380 genotyped donors, roughly 80% belonged to the genetic ancestry cluster associated with self-reported Caucasian donors. On the study overall, not on this receptor specifically: Specific HLA alleles were associated with 15,000 to 20,000 TCR beta sequences at a false discovery rate of 0.05 in a later analysis. According to a later analysis, most CMV-associated TCR beta chains appeared to be HLA-restricted, and the HLA associations seemed to be driven largely by CMV exposure. Sequencing depth was assumed to be roughly uniform across donors in the presence/absence analyses, though that assumption may not hold. Some IMGT-functional V segments, including TRBV6-2 and TRBV6-3, could not be distinguished by the 87-base-pair reads and were therefore excluded. Linkage disequilibrium might explain the correlated functional status among segregating V segments, but an unknown experimental factor could not be excluded. The earlier analysis of 587 of the donors excluded roughly 16 rarely observed V segments, including chromosome 9 orphons, because counts were too low. Several of the top co-occurrence clusters appeared to be linked to parvovirus B19, influenza, CMV and Epstein-Barr virus, according to a later analysis. A later analysis found that TCR association rates varied across HLA loci, with DRB1 alleles showing the most associated TCRs and HLA-C alleles the fewest. In an earlier analysis of approximately 590 of the donors, most TCR beta V segments appeared in productive rearrangements about 87% or about 30% of the time, broadly matching IMGT annotations. The study listed approximately 150 TCR beta chains as associated with cytomegalovirus. Assigning TCR associations to individual alleles was difficult when HLA alleles, especially DR and DQ, strongly co-occurred. In a later genetic analysis, a missense DCLRE1C variant was associated with V-gene and J-gene trimming of TCR beta chains, and the association was replicated in an independent cohort. Because HLA typing was missing for some donors at each locus, association tests included only the typed subset. In a later analysis, HLA-associated TCR beta chains were found to be more clonally expanded and to have lower generation probabilities than equally common non-associated chains. Three of the identified cytomegalovirus-associated TCR beta chains were confirmed in vitro to be specific for cytomegalovirus antigens. A later genetic analysis reported fewer N-insertions in productive TCRs among donors in an Asian-associated ancestry cluster than the approximately 670-donor mean. The authors suggested that the approach could potentially be generalized to other disease states and immunological phenotypes. A group of highly shared sequence variants was considered likely to be a technical artifact of the sequencing pipeline. In both the original and validation cohorts, the classifier was reported to diagnose cytomegalovirus status with high specificity and sensitivity. The only immune exposure information available for the cohort was CMV serostatus. A further reported finding was that TCR beta sequences accurately predicted the HLA-A and HLA-B alleles for most subjects in the first cohort. Only TCR beta chains were sequenced in this cohort, and the absence of alpha or paired-chain data limited detectable features. Most TCR sequences were seen in very few donors, while some public TCRs were found in many individuals.

The cohort comprised more than 550 healthy bone marrow donors. At the time of sampling, all cohort members were nominally healthy, though unrecorded immune exposures were likely present. The donor was CMV seronegative and belonged to the group of 352 seronegative cohort members. Each donor provided a peripheral blood sample, and peripheral blood mononuclear cells were used for TCR beta sequencing. Genomic DNA was extracted from the blood cell samples with the Qiagen DNeasy Blood Extraction Kit. Library preparation employed the immunoSEQ multiplex PCR assay. The multiplex PCR relied on a mix of 60 forward primers for TCR Vbeta segments and 13 reverse primers for TCR Jbeta segments. Amplification of the CDR3 region of rearranged TCR beta genes was performed with a multiplex PCR assay on genomic DNA. The amplified TCR beta libraries were sequenced on the Illumina HiSeq System as 87-base-pair reads. From the authors' description of their analysis: In a later analysis, around 80 million unique TCR beta chains were counted across the 500 to 700 repertoires, and roughly 11 million of these chains were shared by at least two donors. Raw reads were error-corrected and collapsed into unique sequences with a nearest-neighbor algorithm that merged closely related sequences to remove PCR and sequencing errors. To assign V, D and J gene segments, CDR3 sequences were aligned to IMGT reference sequences. For a sequence to be retained, a match of at least six nucleotides to both a V gene segment and a J gene segment was required. Rearrangements were called productive when the CDR3 lacked stop codons and stayed in frame with V and J; all others were non-productive. CDR3 was defined according to IMGT convention as the region running from the second conserved V-encoded cysteine to the conserved J-encoded phenylalanine. The earlier analysis of 500 to 750 of the donors excluded any sequence lacking an unambiguous match to a single V gene segment. An earlier analysis of a few hundred of the donors called V segments functional above 56.7% productive rearrangements and segregating when the between-donor standard deviation exceeded 5%. A statistical classification framework was developed to diagnose cytomegalovirus status using the catalog of TCR beta chain sequences. A later analysis assigned V and J genes by comparing TCR nucleotide sequences with IMGT/GENE-DB human TR gene sequences. In a later analysis, CDR3 sequences and most-parsimonious VDJ recombination scenarios were assigned using the TCRdist pipeline. In a later analysis, each TCR beta chain was defined by its CDR3 amino acid sequence together with its V-gene family, and reads without a unique V-gene family were excluded. In a later analysis, approximately 640 highly shared, low-generation-probability nucleotide sequences were removed to address suspected cross-contamination and a sequencing artifact. For each public chain, a later analysis derived a clonal expansion index from normalized ranks of inferred template counts within each repertoire. A later analysis computed generation probabilities with a VDJ recombination model fitted to out-of-frame rearrangements, and checked the results against IGoR. In a later analysis, TCR-TCR, TCR-HLA and TCR-CMV co-occurrence was scored with hypergeometric tests, and a repertoire-size bias correction was applied to TCR pairs. False discovery rates were estimated in a later analysis by permuting HLA or CMV assignments 20 times. A later analysis grouped co-occurring TCRs with DBSCAN, adding TCRdist sequence similarity when clustering within HLA-allele-positive subsets. Co-occurrence clustering excluded repertoires with fewer than 30,000 or more than 120,000 public chains, plus five with anomalous nucleotide sharing. Drawn from immuneACCESS, this table holds only the in-frame rearrangements with V and J called that TCRdb kept. Clones are partly lost; checked studies trace under half to an unresolved V gene and leave the rest unexplained. V and J calls and clone size are those listed in that table; D and trimming were worked out from the DNA. This sample lists 95,000 to 100,000 clones; roughly 71% were detected once. The biggest ten clones account for around 9.3% of the sample.

Sequenced: PBMCs. The receptor was isolated from a man between 50 and 59 years old in good health and CMV-seronegative. The rearranged chain carries TRBV2 and TRBJ1-1, with no D gene named confidently. The CDR3 protein: CASSVVVTEAFF. The DNA sequence follows: TGTGCCAGCTCAGTCGTTGTAACTGAAGCTTTCTTT.